The rows below give T cell receptor beta chains drawn from one sample of a study of blood T cell repertoires in COVID-19. Sequenced by immunoSEQ multiplex PCR; TCRdb stores in-frame clones only, minus some. The table has about 240,000 clones, about 90% seen once. The sequenced sample was peripheral blood. These receptors came from a man aged 30-40 years with COVID-19, enrolled during active disease. The CDR3 runs from the conserved cysteine through the conserved F or W. Fields, in order: clone size, V gene, J gene, D gene, CDR3 DNA, CDR3 protein. A D gene is named only where the DNA matches it firmly. Clone size is stated in some rows and not others, as once, few, many or a class when expanded.

>NA|TRBV19|TRBJ1-2|NA
TGTGCCAGTAGTATAGAGGGGCTCTATGGCTACACCTTC
CASSIEGLYGYTF
>NA|TRBV28|TRBJ1-2|NA
TGTGCCAGCAGTTTATATGGCAGTTCTAACTATGGCTACACCTTC
CASSLYGSSNYGYTF
>NA|TRBV19|TRBJ1-1|NA
TGTGCCAGTAGCCCCACAGGGAACACTGAAGCTTTCTTT
CASSPTGNTEAFF
>once|TRBV11-2|TRBJ1-2|TRBD1
TGTGCCAGCAGCTTGGGGGACAGGGAGCGACGTGGCTACACCTTC
CASSLGDRERRGYTF
>NA|TRBV30|TRBJ1-2|NA
TGTGCCTGGAGGGTGGCCAATGGCTACACCTTC
CAWRVANGYTF
>NA|TRBV4-2|TRBJ1-1|NA
TGTGCCAGCAGCCAAGAGAATACAGAAGCTTTCTTT
CASSQENTEAFF
>NA|TRBV6-5|TRBJ2-3|TRBD2
TGTGCCAGCAGTTACTCAGCGGGGGTAGGAACAGATACGCAGTATTTT
CASSYSAGVGTDTQYF
>NA|TRBV5-1|TRBJ2-1|TRBD2
TGCGCCAGCAGCTTTTACCCGCTAGCGGGGAACATCTACAATGAGCAGTTCTTC
CASSFYPLAGNIYNEQFF
>NA|TRBV5-6|TRBJ1-1|TRBD1
TGTGCCAGCAGCTTGGTGACAGGGCAAGCAACTGAAGCTTTCTTT
CASSLVTGQATEAFF
>NA|TRBV10-1|TRBJ2-5|TRBD2
TGCGCCAGCAGTGCGAGCGGGGGGTGGCAAGAGACCCAGTACTTC
CASSASGGWQETQYF
>NA|TRBV6-6|TRBJ1-2|TRBD1
TGTGCCAGCAGTTACTCAGCTGGACAGGGTGATGGCTACACCTTC
CASSYSAGQGDGYTF
>NA|TRBV7-3|TRBJ2-3|TRBD2
TGTGCCAGCAGCGCCCGACTAGCGGGGGGGCCAGATACGCAGTATTTT
CASSARLAGGPDTQYF
>NA|TRBV7-7|TRBJ2-5|NA
TGTGCCAGCAGCTCCACCCCGGGACTCAAGGAGACCCAGTACTTC
CASSSTPGLKETQYF
>NA|TRBV3-1/TRBV3-2|TRBJ1-1|NA
TGTGCCAGCAGCCGCAAGGGACTGTCAGCCGGGGCTGAAGCTTTCTTT
CASSRKGLSAGAEAFF
>NA|TRBV7-9|TRBJ2-5|NA
TGTGCCAGCACGGCTAGCGTTATAGAGACCCAGTACTTC
CASTASVIETQYF
>NA|TRBV5-1|TRBJ2-1|TRBD2
TGCGCCAGCAGACCACTAGCGGGGGGGCCCTACAATGAGCAGTTCTTC
CASRPLAGGPYNEQFF
>NA|TRBV28|TRBJ2-2|TRBD2
TGTGCCAGCAGTCCCTCCCGAGGACTAGGCTCACTCACCGGGGAGCTGTTTTTT
CASSPSRGLGSLTGELFF
>NA|TRBV4-2|TRBJ2-7|TRBD1
TGTGCCAGCAGGACCGGGACAGGGAGGAACGAGCAGTACTTC
CASRTGTGRNEQYF
>NA|TRBV5-4|TRBJ2-2|NA
TGTGCCAGCAGCCCGACAGGAGTGGGAACCGGGGAGCTGTTTTTT
CASSPTGVGTGELFF
>NA|TRBV10-2|TRBJ1-2|TRBD1
TGCGCCAGCATTCCCGAAACCGGGACAGGGTATGGCTACACCTTC
CASIPETGTGYGYTF
>NA|TRBV5-6|TRBJ1-2|NA
TGTGCCAGCAGCTTGGAACGGGTTAACTATGGCTACACCTTC
CASSLERVNYGYTF
>NA|TRBV5-4|TRBJ1-2|NA
TGTGCCAGCAGCCCCCCCCAGAACTATGGCTACACCTTC
CASSPPQNYGYTF
>NA|TRBV3-1/TRBV3-2|TRBJ2-7|TRBD2
TGTGCCAGCAGCTCCGGGGGGATCGGCCTCTACGAGCAGTACTTC
CASSSGGIGLYEQYF
>few|TRBV5-1|TRBJ1-3|TRBD1
TGCGCCAGCAGCTTGGGGGACAGCTCGAGCTCTGGAAACACCATATATTTT
CASSLGDSSSSGNTIYF
>once|TRBV10-1|TRBJ2-3|NA
TGCGCCAGCAGTGAGGAAAGCGCCACTAGCACAGATACGCAGTATTTT
CASSEESATSTDTQYF
>NA|TRBV6-5|TRBJ2-5|TRBD2
TGTGCCAGCAGTCAACAGCGGGGGGCGCGAGAGACCCAGTACTTC
CASSQQRGARETQYF
>NA|TRBV20-1|TRBJ1-1|NA
TGCAGTGCTAAGCTGAACACTGAAGCTTTCTTT
CSAKLNTEAFF
>NA|TRBV7-2|TRBJ2-2|NA
TGTGCCAGCAGCTTAGCGGTTTTTGAACACGGGGAGCTGTTTTTT
CASSLAVFEHGELFF
>NA|TRBV12-3/TRBV12-4|TRBJ2-2|NA
TGTGCCAGCCGGTTCTCCGGGGAGCTGTTTTTT
CASRFSGELFF
>NA|TRBV29-1|TRBJ1-2|TRBD1
TGCAGCGCCGACCCTAGTCCCGGGACAGGGGGCTCCCTATATGGCTACACCTTC
CSADPSPGTGGSLYGYTF
>NA|TRBV7-9|TRBJ1-1|NA
TGTGCCAGCAGCGCCCAAGACGGAGGCACTGAAGCTTTCTTT
CASSAQDGGTEAFF
>few|TRBV30|TRBJ1-1|NA
TGTGCCTGGTCTACAGGCGGAGGGAGCACTGAAGCTTTCTTT
CAWSTGGGSTEAFF
>NA|TRBV6-6|TRBJ1-6|NA
TGTGCCAGCAGCTCGAAAGGACAGAAGAATTCACCCCTCCACTTT
CASSSKGQKNSPLHF
>NA|TRBV4-1|TRBJ1-4|TRBD1
TGCGCCAGCACCCAAAGACAGGGTGATGAAAAACTGTTTTTT
CASTQRQGDEKLFF
>NA|TRBV5-1|TRBJ2-7|NA
TGCGCCAGCAGCTTGGGGGGCACCTACGAGCAGTACTTC
CASSLGGTYEQYF
>NA|TRBV9|TRBJ1-1|NA
TGTGCCAGCAGCGTAGCTCAGGGCACCACTGAAGCTTTCTTT
CASSVAQGTTEAFF
>NA|TRBV2|TRBJ1-1|NA
TGTGCCAGCACGAGGTGGGTGTTGAACACTGAAGCTTTCTTT
CASTRWVLNTEAFF
>NA|TRBV9|TRBJ1-5|NA
TGTGCCAGCAGCGTACGTACTAATCAGCCCCAGCATTTT
CASSVRTNQPQHF
>NA|TRBV6-7|TRBJ2-7|NA
TGTGCCAGCAGTAGGACGGGACAAAGCTCCTACGAGCAGTACTTC
CASSRTGQSSYEQYF
>NA|TRBV27|TRBJ2-5|TRBD1
TGTGCCAGCAGTTTATTACAGGGGGCGGGTGAGACCCAGTACTTC
CASSLLQGAGETQYF
>few|TRBV10-1|TRBJ2-7|TRBD1
TGCGCCAGCAGTGAAGGTGCGGTGGGGACAGGGCTCCGCGAGCAGTACTTC
CASSEGAVGTGLREQYF
>NA|TRBV13|TRBJ1-2|NA
TGTGCCAGCGCCGACAGTGTTAACTATGGCTACACCTTC
CASADSVNYGYTF
>NA|TRBV5-1|TRBJ2-7|NA
TGCGCCAGCAGTACACTATCCTACGAGCAGTACTTC
CASSTLSYEQYF
>NA|TRBV11-1|TRBJ2-5|TRBD1
TGTGCCAGCAGGCAGGCGGCCGGACAGGGCCAAGAGACCCAGTACTTC
CASRQAAGQGQETQYF
>NA|TRBV12-5|TRBJ1-5|TRBD1
TGTGCTAGTGGTTTGGTTACAGGGGGGCCGCATTTT
CASGLVTGGPHF
>NA|TRBV19|TRBJ1-1|TRBD1
TGTGCCAGTATTAATACAGGGGGGAACACTGAAGCTTTCTTT
CASINTGGNTEAFF
>NA|TRBV18|TRBJ1-2|NA
TGTGCCAGCTCACCGGGACTCTATGGCTACACCTTC
CASSPGLYGYTF
>NA|TRBV9|TRBJ2-2|NA
TGTGCCAGCAGCGTAATTAGAGAGGGCCTCGGCGGGGAGCTGTTTTTT
CASSVIREGLGGELFF
>NA|TRBV19|TRBJ2-3|TRBD2
TGTGCCAGTAGTGGCGGCTCTAGCGGGGGCACAGATACGCAGTATTTT
CASSGGSSGGTDTQYF
>NA|TRBV7-3|TRBJ1-1|NA
TGTGCCAGCAGCCTCGCGATCGGGACAAGGACTGAAGCTTTCTTT
CASSLAIGTRTEAFF
>NA|TRBV29-1|TRBJ1-1|NA
TGCAGCGTCCGGGTCGCGGACACTGAAGCTTTCTTT
CSVRVADTEAFF
>NA|TRBV5-5|TRBJ2-3|NA
TGTGCCAGCAGCTTGGGGCAGGGAATAGGGACAGATACGCAGTATTTT
CASSLGQGIGTDTQYF
>NA|TRBV5-1|TRBJ1-1|NA
TGCGCCAGCAGCTTGCCACAGGGTAGGAACACTGAAGCTTTCTTT
CASSLPQGRNTEAFF